This TCR beta chain was captured by sequencing in a study of preoperative IRX-2 immunotherapy in early breast cancer. The CDR3 is 17 residues long. Deletions cut 4 bases from V and 4 bases from J, with 19 bases between. Profiling relied on immunoSEQ multiplex PCR, and the TCRdb table lists in-frame clones only, not all of them. Of approximately 100,000 clones in the sample, 75% to 90% were seen once. In its sample, this clone was seen once. Treatment defined: preoperative locoregional IRX-2 cytokine immunotherapy. Sequencing was performed on tumor tissue, taken after IRX-2 immunotherapy. The source is a human donor with breast cancer. This sequence joins TRBV7-1 and TRBJ1-4; D gene uncertain. TRBV7-1 falls under the ORF class, with uncertain function. The CDR3 reads CASSLEGVGSYNEKLFF. The CDR3 region has the DNA TGTGCCAGCAGCTTAGAAGGAGTCGGCAGTTATAATGAAAAACTGTTTTTT.